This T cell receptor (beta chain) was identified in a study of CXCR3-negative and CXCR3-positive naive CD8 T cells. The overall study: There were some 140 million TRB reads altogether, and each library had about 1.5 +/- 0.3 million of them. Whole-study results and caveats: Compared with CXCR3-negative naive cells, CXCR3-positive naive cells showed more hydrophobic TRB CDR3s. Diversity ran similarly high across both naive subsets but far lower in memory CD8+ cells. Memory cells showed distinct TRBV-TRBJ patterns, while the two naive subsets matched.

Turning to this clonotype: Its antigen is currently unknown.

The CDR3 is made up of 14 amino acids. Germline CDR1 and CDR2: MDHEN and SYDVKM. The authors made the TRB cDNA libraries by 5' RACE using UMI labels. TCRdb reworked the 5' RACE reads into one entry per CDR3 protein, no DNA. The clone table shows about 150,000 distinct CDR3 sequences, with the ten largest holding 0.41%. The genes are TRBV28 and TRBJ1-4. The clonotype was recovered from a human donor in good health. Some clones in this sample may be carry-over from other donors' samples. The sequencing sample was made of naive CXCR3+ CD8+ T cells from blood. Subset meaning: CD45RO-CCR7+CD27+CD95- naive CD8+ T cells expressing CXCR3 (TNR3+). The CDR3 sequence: CASSFSATNEKLFF.